This T cell receptor beta chain was recorded in a study of cytomegalovirus exposure and HLA in healthy donors. General observations from the study: It emerged from a later analysis that several of the most significant clusters appeared to be linked to common viral pathogens.

The PCR made use of 60 Vbeta and 13 Jbeta primers. Clones were read by immunoSEQ multiplex PCR, and TCRdb kept only the in-frame ones, dropping some. The sample yields over 100,000 clones, about four fifths seen once. Germline V gene lookup returns CDR1 SNHLY and CDR2 FYNNEI. The CDR3 loop spans 15 amino acids. With 7 bases clipped from V and 2 bases from J, the junction kept 6 bases outside the gene matches. As to this clone: The antigen is unknown.

The genes are TRBV2 and TRBJ1-5; 9 bases fit TRBD1. The receptor was derived from a woman under 30 in good health and CMV-seropositive. Sequencing was performed on PBMCs. For the CDR3, the DNA is TGTGCCAGCACGGGACAGGGAAGGGGCAATCAGCCCCAGCATTTT. It yields the protein CASTGQGRGNQPQHF.